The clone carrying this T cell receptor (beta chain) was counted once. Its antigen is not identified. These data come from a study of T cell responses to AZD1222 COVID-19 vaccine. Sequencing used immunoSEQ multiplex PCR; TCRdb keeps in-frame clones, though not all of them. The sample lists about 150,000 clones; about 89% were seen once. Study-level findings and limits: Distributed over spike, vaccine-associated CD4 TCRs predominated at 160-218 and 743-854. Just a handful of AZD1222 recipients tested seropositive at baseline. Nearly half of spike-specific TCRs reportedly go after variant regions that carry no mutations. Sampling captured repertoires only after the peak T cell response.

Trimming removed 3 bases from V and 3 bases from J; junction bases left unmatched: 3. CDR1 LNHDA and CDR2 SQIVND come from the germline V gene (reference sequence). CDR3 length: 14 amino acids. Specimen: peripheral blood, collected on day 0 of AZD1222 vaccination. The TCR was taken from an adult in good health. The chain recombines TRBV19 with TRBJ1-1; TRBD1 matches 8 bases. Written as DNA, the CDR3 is TGTGCCAGTAGTATGGTACAGGGGGACACTGAAGCTTTCTTT. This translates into CASSMVQGDTEAFF.